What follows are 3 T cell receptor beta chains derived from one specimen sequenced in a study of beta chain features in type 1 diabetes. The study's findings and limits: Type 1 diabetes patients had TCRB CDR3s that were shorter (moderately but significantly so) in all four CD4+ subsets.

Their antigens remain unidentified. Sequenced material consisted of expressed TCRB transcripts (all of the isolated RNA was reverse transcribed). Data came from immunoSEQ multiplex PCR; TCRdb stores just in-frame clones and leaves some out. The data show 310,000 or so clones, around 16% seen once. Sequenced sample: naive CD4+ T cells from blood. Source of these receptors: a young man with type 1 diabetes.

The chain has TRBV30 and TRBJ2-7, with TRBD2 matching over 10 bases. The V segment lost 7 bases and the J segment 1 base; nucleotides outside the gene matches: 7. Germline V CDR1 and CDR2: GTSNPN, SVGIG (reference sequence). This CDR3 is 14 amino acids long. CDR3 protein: CASKATSGSYEQYF. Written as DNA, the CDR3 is TGTGCCTCCAAAGCGACTAGCGGGTCCTACGAGCAGTACTTC.

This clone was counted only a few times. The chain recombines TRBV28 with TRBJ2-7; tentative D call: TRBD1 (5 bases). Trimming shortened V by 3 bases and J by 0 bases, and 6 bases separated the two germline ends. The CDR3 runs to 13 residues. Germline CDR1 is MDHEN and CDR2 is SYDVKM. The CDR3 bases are TGTGCCAGCAGTTTTGACAGCTCCTACGAGCAGTACTTC. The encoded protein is CASSFDSSYEQYF.

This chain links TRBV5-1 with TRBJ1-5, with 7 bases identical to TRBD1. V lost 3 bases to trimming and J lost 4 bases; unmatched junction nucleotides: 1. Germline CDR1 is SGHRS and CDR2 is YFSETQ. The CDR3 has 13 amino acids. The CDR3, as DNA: TGCGCCAGCAGCTCGGACAGGAATCAGCCCCAGCATTTT. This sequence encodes CASSSDRNQPQHF.